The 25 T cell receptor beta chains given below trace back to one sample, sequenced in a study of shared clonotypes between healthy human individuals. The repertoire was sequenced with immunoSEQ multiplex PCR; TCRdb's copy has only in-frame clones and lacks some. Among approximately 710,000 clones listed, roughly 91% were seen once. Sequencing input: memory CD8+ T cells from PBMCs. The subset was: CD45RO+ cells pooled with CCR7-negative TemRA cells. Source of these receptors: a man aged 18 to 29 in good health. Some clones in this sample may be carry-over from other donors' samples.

CDR3 DNA: TGTGCCAGCAACGACAGGACATACAACTCCTACGAGCAGTACTTC. Translated, it gives CASNDRTYNSYEQYF. The chain recombines TRBV7-2 with TRBJ2-7; TRBD1 is a possible D gene (6 bases). Trimming shortened V by 7 bases and J by 0 bases, and 16 bases separated the two germline ends. CDR1 and CDR2 (germline): SGHTA, FQGNSA. The CDR3 is 15 residues long.

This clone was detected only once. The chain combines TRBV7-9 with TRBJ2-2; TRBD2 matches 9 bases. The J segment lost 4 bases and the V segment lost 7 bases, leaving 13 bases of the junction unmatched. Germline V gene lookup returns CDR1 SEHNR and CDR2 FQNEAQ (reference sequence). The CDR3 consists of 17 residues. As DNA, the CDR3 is TGTGCCAGCACATCATGGCGGGAGGGTCTAGGCACCGGGGAGCTGTTTTTT. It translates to CASTSWREGLGTGELFF.

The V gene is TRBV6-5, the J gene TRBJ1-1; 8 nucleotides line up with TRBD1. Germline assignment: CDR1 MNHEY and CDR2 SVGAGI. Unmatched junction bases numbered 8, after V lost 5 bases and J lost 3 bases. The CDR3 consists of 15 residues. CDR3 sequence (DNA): TGTGCCAGCAGTCTCCAGGGGGCTGCGGACACTGAAGCTTTCTTT. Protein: CASSLQGAADTEAFF.

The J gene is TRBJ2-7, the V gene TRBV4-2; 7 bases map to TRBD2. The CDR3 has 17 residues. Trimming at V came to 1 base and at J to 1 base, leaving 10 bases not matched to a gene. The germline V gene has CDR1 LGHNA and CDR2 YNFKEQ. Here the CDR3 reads CASSQGGGGGWSYEQYF. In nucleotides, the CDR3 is TGTGCCAGCAGCCAAGGGGGGGGAGGAGGATGGTCCTACGAGCAGTACTTC.

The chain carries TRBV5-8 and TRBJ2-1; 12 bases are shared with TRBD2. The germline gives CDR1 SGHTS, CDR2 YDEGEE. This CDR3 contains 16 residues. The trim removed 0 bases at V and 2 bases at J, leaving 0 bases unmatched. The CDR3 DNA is TGTGCCAGCAGCTTGGGGACTAGCGGGACCTACAATGAGCAGTTCTTC. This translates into CASSLGTSGTYNEQFF. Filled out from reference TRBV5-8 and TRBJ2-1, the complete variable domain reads EAGVTQSPTHLIKTRGQQATLRCSPISGHTSVYWYQQALGLGLQFLLWYDEGEERNRGNFPPRFSGRQFPNYSSELNVNALELEDSALYLCASSLGTSGTYNEQFFGPGTRLTVL.

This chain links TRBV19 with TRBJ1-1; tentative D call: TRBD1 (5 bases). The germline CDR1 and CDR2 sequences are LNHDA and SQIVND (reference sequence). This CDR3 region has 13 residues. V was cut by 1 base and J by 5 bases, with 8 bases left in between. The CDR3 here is CASSIAWGTEAFF. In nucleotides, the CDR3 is TGTGCCAGTAGTATAGCCTGGGGGACTGAAGCTTTCTTT.

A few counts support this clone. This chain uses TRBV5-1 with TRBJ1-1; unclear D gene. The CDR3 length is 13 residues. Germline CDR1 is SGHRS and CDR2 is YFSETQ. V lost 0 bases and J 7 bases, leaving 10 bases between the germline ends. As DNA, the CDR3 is TGCGCCAGCAGCTTGGGTCAGTCCCTTGAAGCTTTCTTT. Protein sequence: CASSLGQSLEAFF.

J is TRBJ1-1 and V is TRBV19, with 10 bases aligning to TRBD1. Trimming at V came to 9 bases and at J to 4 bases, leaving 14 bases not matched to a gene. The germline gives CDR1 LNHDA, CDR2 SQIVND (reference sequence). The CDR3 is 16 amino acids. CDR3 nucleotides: TGTGCCAGCTGGACAGGGGGAGTTTTAGGTATCACTGAAGCTTTCTTT. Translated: CASWTGGVLGITEAFF.

Here the CDR3 DNA reads TGTGCCAGTAGTATAGACGGACTAGCGGGTACCTACGTCGAGCAGTACTTC. Its protein product is CASSIDGLAGTYVEQYF. The chain recombines TRBV19 with TRBJ2-7, with TRBD2 matching over 11 bases. The trim removed 0 bases at V and 6 bases at J, leaving 10 bases unmatched. The CDR3 spans 17 residues. Germline values: CDR1 LNHDA, CDR2 SQIVND (reference sequence).

The CDR3 region is CSVKSSYEQFF. The CDR3 DNA reads as TGCAGCGTTAAGAGTTCCTATGAGCAGTTCTTC. The V and J genes are TRBV29-1 and TRBJ2-1, with no clear D. Trimming removed 5 bases at V and 8 bases at J, with 10 bases between. Germline V gene lookup returns CDR1 SQVTM and CDR2 ANQGSEA. The CDR3 is made up of 11 amino acids.

CDR3 in amino acids: CASSQTLRTAQETQYF. The CDR3 bases are TGCGCCAGCAGCCAAACCCTTAGGACAGCACAAGAGACCCAGTACTTC. The J gene is TRBJ2-5, the V gene TRBV4-1, with D possibly TRBD1 on 6 matching bases. Deletions cut 2 bases from V and 2 bases from J, with 15 bases between. The CDR3 sequence is 16 residues long. Germline CDR1 and CDR2: MGHRA and YSYEKL.

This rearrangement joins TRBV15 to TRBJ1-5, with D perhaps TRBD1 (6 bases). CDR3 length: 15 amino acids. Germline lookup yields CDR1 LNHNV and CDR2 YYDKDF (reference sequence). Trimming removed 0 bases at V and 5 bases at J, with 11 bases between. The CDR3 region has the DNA TGTGCCACCAGCAGAGATGTGGCAGGGGATCAGCCCCAGCATTTT. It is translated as CATSRDVAGDQPQHF.

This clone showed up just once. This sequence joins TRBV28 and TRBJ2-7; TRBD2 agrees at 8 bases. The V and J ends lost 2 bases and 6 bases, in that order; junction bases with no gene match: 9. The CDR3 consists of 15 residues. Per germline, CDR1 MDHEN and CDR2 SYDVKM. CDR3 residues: CASSLVLADRLEQYF. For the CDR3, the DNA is TGTGCCAGCAGTTTAGTACTAGCGGACCGGCTCGAGCAGTACTTC.

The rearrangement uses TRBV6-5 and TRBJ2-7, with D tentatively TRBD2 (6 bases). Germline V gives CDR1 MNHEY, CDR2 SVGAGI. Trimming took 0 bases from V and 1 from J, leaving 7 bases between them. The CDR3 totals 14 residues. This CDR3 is CASSYSGTSYEQYF. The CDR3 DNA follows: TGTGCCAGCAGTTACTCGGGGACTTCCTACGAGCAGTACTTC.

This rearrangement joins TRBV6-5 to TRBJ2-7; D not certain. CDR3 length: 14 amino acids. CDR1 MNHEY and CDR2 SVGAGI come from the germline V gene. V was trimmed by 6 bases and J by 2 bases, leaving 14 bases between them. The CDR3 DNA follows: TGTGCCAGCAGCTCGGAGCTACTCGCCTACGAGCAGTACTTC. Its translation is CASSSELLAYEQYF.

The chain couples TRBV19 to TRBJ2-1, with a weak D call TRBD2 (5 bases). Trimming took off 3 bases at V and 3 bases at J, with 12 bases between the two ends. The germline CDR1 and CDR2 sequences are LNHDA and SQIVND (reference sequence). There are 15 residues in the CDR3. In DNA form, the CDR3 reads TGTGCCAGTAGTATCGATAGCGCCCACTACAATGAGCAGTTCTTC. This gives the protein CASSIDSAHYNEQFF.

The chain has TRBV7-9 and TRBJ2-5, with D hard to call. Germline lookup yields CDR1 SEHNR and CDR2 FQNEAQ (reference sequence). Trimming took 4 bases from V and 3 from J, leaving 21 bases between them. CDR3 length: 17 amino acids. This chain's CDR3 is CASSSLRTGYREETQYF. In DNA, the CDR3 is TGTGCCAGCAGCTCCCTTAGAACCGGATATCGGGAAGAGACCCAGTACTTC.

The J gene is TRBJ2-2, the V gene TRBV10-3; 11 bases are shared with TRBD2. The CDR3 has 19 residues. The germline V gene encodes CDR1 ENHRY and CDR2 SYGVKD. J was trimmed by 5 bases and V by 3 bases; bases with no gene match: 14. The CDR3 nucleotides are TGTGCCATCAGTGACTCTCGGCTAGCGGGAGGCTTTAGGACCGGGGAGCTGTTTTTT. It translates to CAISDSRLAGGFRTGELFF.

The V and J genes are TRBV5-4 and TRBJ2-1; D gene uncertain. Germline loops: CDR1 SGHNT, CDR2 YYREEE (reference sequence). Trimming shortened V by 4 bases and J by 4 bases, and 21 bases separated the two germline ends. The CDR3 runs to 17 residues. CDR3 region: CASSPSGRRGAYNEQFF. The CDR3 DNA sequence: TGTGCCAGCAGCCCCTCGGGTCGGAGAGGAGCATACAATGAGCAGTTCTTC.

The CDR3: CASSHDMLAGAGGGELFF. CDR3 in DNA: TGCGCCAGCAGCCACGACATGCTAGCGGGAGCGGGTGGCGGGGAGCTGTTTTTT. The chain recombines TRBV4-1 with TRBJ2-2; 10 nucleotides agree with TRBD2. J lost 7 bases, V lost 3 bases, and 14 bases had no gene match. The CDR3 has 18 residues. Germline CDR1 MGHRA, CDR2 YSYEKL.

In nucleotides, the CDR3 is TGTGCCAGCAGTCCGTGGGCAGAAGAGACCCAGTACTTC. Translating it yields CASSPWAEETQYF. The rearrangement uses TRBV25-1 and TRBJ2-5, with D uncertain. Deletions cut 5 bases from V and 3 bases from J, with 10 bases between. This CDR3 has 13 amino acids. Germline CDR1 and CDR2: MGHDK and SYGVNS.

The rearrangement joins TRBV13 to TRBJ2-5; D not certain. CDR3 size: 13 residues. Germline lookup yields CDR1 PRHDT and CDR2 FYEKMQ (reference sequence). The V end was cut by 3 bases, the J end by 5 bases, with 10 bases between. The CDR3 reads CASSFGDWETQYF. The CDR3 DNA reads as TGTGCCAGCAGCTTTGGGGATTGGGAGACCCAGTACTTC.

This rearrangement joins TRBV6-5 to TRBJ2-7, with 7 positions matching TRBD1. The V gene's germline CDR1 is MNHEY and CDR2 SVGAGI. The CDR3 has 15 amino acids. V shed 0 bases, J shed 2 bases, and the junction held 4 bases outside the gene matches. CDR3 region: CASSYSSGTAYEQYF. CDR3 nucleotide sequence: TGTGCCAGCAGTTACTCTTCCGGGACAGCCTACGAGCAGTACTTC.

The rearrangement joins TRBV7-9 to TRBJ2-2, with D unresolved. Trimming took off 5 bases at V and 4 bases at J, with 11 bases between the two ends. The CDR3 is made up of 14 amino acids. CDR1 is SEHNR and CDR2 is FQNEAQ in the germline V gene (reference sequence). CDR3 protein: CASSNLPITGELFF. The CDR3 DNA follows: TGTGCCAGCAGCAATCTCCCCATCACCGGGGAGCTGTTTTTT.

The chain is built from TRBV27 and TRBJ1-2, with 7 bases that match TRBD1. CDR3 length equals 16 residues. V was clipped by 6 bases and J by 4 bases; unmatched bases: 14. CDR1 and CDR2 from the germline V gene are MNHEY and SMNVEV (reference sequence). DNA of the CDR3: TGTGCCAGCAGCCCAATGGGCAGGGGGTCCGTCTATGGCTACACCTTC. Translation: CASSPMGRGSVYGYTF.